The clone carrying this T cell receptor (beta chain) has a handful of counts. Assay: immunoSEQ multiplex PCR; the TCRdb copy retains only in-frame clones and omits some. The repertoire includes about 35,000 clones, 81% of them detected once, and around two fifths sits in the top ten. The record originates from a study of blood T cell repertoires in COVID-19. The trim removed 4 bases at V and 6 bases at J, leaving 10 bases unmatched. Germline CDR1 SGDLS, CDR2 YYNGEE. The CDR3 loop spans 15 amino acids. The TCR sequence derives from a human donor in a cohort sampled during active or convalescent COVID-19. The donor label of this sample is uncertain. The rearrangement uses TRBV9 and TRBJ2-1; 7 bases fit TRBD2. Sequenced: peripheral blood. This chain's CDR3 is CASSPWTRPGNEQFF. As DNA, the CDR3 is TGTGCCAGCAGCCCCTGGACTAGGCCGGGCAATGAGCAGTTCTTC.